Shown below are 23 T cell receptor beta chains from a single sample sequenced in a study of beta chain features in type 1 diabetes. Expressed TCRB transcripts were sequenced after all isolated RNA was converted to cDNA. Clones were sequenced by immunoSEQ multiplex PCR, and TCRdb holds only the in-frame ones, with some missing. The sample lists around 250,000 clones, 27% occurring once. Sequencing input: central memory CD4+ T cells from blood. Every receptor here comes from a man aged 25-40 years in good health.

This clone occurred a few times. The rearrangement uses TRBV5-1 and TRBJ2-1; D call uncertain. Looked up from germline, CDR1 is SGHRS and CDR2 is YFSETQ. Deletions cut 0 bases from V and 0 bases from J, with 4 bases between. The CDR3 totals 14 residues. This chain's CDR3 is CASSLAASYNEQFF. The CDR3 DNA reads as TGCGCCAGCAGCTTGGCAGCCTCCTACAATGAGCAGTTCTTC.

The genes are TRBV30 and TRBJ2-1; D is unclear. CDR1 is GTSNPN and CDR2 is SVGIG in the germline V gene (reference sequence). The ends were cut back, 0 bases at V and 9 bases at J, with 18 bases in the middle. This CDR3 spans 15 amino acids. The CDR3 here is CAWSVGLVGLFEQFF. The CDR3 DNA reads TGTGCCTGGAGTGTTGGGCTAGTGGGCCTTTTTGAGCAGTTCTTC.

The CDR3 spells CASSSGRGNTIYF. The CDR3 region has the DNA TGTGCCAGCAGTTCAGGGCGGGGAAACACCATATATTTT. The chain is built from TRBV2 and TRBJ1-3, with D perhaps TRBD1 (5 bases). Between the trimmed V and J ends, which lost 5 bases and 4 bases, there was a span of 9 bases. CDR1 and CDR2 (germline): SNHLY, FYNNEI. CDR3 length equals 13 residues.

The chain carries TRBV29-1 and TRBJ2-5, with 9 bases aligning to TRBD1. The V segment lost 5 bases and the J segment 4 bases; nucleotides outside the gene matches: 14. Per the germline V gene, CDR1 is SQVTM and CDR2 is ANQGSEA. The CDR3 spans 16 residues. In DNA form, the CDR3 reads TGCAGCGTTCGATACTCCGGGACAGGGTTAGGAGAGACCCAGTACTTC. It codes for CSVRYSGTGLGETQYF.

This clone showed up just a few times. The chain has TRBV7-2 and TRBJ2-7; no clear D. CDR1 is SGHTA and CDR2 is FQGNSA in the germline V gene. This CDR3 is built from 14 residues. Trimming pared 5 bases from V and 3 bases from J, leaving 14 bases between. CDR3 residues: CASSTRHGLYEQYF. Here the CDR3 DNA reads TGTGCCAGCAGCACTCGACACGGCCTCTACGAGCAGTACTTC.

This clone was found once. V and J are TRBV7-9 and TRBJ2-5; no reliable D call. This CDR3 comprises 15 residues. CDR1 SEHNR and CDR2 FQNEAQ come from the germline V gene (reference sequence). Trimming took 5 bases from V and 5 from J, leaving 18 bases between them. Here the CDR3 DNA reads TGTGCCAGCAGCCCCCCTGGGCGTTTATCGGAGACCCAGTACTTC. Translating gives CASSPPGRLSETQYF.

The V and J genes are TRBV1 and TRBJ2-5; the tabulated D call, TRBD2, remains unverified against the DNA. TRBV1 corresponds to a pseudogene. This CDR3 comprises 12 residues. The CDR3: CTEFIGRETQYF. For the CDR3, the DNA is TGCACGGAGTTCATAGGGAGAGAGACCCAGTACTTC.

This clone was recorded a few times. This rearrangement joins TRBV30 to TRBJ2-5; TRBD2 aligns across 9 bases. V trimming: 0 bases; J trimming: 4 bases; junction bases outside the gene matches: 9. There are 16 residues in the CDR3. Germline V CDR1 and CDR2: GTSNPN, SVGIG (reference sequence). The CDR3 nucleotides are TGTGCCTGGAGTGTACCGGGCGGGGGGGCCGCAGAGACCCAGTACTTC. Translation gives CAWSVPGGGAAETQYF.

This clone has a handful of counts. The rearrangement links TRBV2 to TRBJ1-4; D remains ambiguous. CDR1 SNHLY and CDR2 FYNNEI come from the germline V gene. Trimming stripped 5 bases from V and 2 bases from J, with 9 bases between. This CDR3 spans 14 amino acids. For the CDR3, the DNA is TGTGCCAGCAGTTTGGATGCCACTAATGAAAAACTGTTTTTT. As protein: CASSLDATNEKLFF.

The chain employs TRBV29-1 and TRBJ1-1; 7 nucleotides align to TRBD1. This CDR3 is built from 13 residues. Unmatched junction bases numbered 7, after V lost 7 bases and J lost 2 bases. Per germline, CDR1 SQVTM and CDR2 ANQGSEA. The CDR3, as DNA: TGCAGCGCCGCTCGGGACAGAAACACTGAAGCTTTCTTT. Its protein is CSAARDRNTEAFF.

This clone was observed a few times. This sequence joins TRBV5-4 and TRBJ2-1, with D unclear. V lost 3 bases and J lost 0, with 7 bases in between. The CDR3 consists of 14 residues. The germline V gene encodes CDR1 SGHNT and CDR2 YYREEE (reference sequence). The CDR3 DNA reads TGTGCCAGCAGCTCCTCGAGCTCCTACAATGAGCAGTTCTTC. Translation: CASSSSSSYNEQFF.

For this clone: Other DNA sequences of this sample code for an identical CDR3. The CDR3 protein is CAWSVQSGGETQYF. CDR3 coding DNA: TGTGCCTGGAGTGTACAGAGCGGGGGGGAGACCCAGTACTTC. The rearrangement links TRBV30 to TRBJ2-5, with 9 bases identical to TRBD2. The V segment lost 0 bases and the J segment 5 bases; nucleotides outside the gene matches: 4. The CDR3 length is 14 residues. The germline V gene encodes CDR1 GTSNPN and CDR2 SVGIG (reference sequence).

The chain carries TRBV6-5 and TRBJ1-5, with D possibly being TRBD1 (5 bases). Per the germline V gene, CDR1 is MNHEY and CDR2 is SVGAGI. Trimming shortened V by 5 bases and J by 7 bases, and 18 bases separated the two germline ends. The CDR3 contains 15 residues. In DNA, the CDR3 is TGTGCCAGCAGTACGGGCAGGGAAGGGAGGCAGCCCCAGCATTTT. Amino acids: CASSTGREGRQPQHF.

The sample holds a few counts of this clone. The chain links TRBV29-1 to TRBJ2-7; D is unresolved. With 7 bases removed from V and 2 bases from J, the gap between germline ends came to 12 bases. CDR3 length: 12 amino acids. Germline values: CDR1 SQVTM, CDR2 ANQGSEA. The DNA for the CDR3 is TGCAGCGGGGCGGACGGAGCCTACGAGCAGTACTTC. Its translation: CSGADGAYEQYF.

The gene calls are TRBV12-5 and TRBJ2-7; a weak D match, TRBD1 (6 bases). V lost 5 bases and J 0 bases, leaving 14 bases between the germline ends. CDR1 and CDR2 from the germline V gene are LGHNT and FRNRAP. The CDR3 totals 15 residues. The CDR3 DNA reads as TGTGCTAGTGGTCTCGGACAGCCCAGCTCCTACGAGCAGTACTTC. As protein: CASGLGQPSSYEQYF.

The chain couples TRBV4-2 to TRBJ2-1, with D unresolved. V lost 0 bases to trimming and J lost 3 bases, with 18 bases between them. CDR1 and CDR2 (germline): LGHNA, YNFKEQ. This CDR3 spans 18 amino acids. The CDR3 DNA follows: TGTGCCAGCAGCCAAGAGGGTTTTGACCCCGCTGACTACAATGAGCAGTTCTTC. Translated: CASSQEGFDPADYNEQFF.

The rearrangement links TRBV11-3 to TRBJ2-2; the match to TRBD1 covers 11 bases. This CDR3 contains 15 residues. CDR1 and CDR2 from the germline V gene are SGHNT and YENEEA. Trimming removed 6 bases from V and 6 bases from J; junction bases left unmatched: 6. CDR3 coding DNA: TGTGCCAGCAGTTCGCCGGGACAGGGGGCCGGGGAGCTGTTTTTT. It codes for CASSSPGQGAGELFF.

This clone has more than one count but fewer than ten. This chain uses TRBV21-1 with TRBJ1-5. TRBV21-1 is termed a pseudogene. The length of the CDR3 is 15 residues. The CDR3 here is CASSKESNSNQPQHF. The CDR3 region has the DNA TGTGCCAGCAGCAAAGAGAGCAACAGCAATCAGCCCCAGCATTTT.

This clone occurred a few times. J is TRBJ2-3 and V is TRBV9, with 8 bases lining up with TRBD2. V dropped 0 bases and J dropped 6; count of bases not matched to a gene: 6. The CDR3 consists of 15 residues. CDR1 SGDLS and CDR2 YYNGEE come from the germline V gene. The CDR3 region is CASSVGPAGADTQYF. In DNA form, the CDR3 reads TGTGCCAGCAGCGTAGGCCCAGCGGGAGCGGATACGCAGTATTTT.

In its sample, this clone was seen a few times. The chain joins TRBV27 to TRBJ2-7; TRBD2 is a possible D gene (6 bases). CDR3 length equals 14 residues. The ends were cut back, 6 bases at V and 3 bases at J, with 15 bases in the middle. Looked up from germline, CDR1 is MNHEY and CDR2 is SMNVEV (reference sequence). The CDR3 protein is CASSSGLPDYEQYF. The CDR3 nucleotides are TGTGCCAGCAGCAGCGGGCTGCCAGACTACGAGCAGTACTTC.

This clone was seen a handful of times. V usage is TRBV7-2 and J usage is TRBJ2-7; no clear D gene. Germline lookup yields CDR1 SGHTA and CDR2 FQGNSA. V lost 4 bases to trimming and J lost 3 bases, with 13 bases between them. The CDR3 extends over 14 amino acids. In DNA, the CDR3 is TGTGCCAGCAGCTCCCATCCGAAAGACTACGAGCAGTACTTC. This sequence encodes CASSSHPKDYEQYF.

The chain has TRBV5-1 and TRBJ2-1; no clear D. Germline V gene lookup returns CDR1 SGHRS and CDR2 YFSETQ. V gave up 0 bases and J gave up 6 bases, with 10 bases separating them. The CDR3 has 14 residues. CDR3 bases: TGCGCCAGCAGCTTGGGAGAAGTTTCCAATGAGCAGTTCTTC. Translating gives CASSLGEVSNEQFF.

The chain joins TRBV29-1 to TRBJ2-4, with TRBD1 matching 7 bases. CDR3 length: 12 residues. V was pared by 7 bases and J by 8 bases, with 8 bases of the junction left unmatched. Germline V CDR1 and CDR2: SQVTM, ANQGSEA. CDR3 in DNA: TGCAGCGCCAAGGGGGCATGGGACATTCAGTACTTC. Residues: CSAKGAWDIQYF.